The present T cell receptor (beta chain) was sequenced within a study of T-cell memory formation after mild COVID-19. This clonotype occurred a few times. As yet, its antigen is unknown. General study results and limits: Clones that contracted from day 15 to 85 had balanced CD4/CD8; later expanders were CD4+ biased. The CD4+ clones that contracted clustered mainly within CM and EM, and the CD8+ clones concentrated in EMRA.

J lost 4 bases, V lost 3 bases, and 3 bases had no gene match. CDR3 size: 16 residues. The germline V gene encodes CDR1 MNHEY and CDR2 SMNVEV (reference sequence). Libraries for TCRalpha and TCRbeta carried sample barcodes and unique molecular identifiers via 5'RACE. TCRdb processed the 5' RACE reads anew with MiXCR; each CDR3 protein has one entry. The table shows approximately 210,000 distinct CDR3 sequences, with roughly 10% occurring only once. The specimen sequenced was PBMCs or a T cell subset sorted from them (not recorded which). The sequence was obtained from a man aged 18 to 30 who had mild COVID-19 (a few samples of this study predate the infection). Cell type and time point are not known. The V gene is TRBV27, the J gene TRBJ2-1; 13 nucleotides match TRBD2. CDR3 sequence (DNA): TGTGCCAGCAGTTTCGAGGGACTAGCGGGGTACAATGAGCAGTTCTTC. The encoded protein is CASSFEGLAGYNEQFF.